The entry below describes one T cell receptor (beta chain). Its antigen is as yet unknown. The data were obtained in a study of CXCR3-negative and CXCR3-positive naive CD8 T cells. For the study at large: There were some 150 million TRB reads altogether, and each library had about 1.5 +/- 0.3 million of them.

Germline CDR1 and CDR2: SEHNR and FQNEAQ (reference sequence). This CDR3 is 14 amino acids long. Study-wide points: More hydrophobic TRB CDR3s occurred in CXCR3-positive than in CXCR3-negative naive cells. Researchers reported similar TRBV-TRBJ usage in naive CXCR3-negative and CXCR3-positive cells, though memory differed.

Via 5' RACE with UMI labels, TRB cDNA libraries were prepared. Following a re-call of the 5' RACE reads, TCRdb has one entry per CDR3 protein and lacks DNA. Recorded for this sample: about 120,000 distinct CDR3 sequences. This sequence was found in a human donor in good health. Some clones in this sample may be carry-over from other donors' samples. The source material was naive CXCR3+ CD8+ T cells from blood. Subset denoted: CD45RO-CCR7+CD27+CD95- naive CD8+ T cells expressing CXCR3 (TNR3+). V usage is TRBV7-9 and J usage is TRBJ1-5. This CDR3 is CASSLAGENQPQHF.